A single sample gave rise to the 21 T cell receptor beta chains below, sequenced in a study of spatial heterogeneity in lung cancer. Findings and caveats of the study: Tracking of tumor mutation counts was seen in expanded intratumoral alpha and beta TCR counts.

One entry per CDR3 protein results from TCRdb running MiXCR on the 5' RACE reads. Among some 16,000 distinct CDR3 sequences listed, approximately 6.9% were seen once. Antigens of these TCRs are unknown. Described time point: sample taken at primary tumor resection. This sample comprised lung tumor tissue, obtained at surgery. The receptors stem from a female donor with early-stage non-small cell lung cancer.

The sample holds many counts of this clonotype. Since the library was made to target alpha chains, this beta chain is a stray read and its abundance is not meaningful. CDR3 amino acids: CASSSDNTDTQYF. CDR3 in DNA: TGTGCCAGCAGTTCGGACAACACAGATACGCAGTATTTT. The V call is TRBV28, the J call TRBJ2-3; D is perhaps TRBD1 (5 bases). V lost 4 bases and J 2 bases, leaving 7 bases between the germline ends. Germline-derived CDR1 and CDR2 are MDHEN and SYDVKM. This CDR3 comprises 13 residues. Based on the CDR3 plus reference TRBV28 and TRBJ2-3, the full variable domain is DVKVTQSSRYLVKRTGEKVFLECVQDMDHENMFWYRQDPGLGLRLIYFSYDVKMKEKGDIPEGYSVSREKKERFSLILESASTNQTSMYLCASSSDNTDTQYFGPGTRLTVL.

The table lists this clonotype with a few counts. This beta chain is a stray read from a library made for alpha chains; its abundance is not meaningful. The J gene is TRBJ1-6, the V gene TRBV7-3; no firm D call. Germline CDR1 SGHTA, CDR2 FQGTGA. The CDR3 length is 17 residues. Trimming removed 2 bases at V and 5 bases at J, with 16 bases between. The DNA for the CDR3 is TGTGCCAGCAGCTTAGGAGTTGGCCACGGACATAATTCACCCCTCCACTTT. Residues: CASSLGVGHGHNSPLHF.

Many counts were recorded for this clonotype. A library made for alpha chains picked up this beta chain off target, so its size means little. CDR3 in amino acids: CASSFTLGGVIEAFF. The CDR3 DNA is TGTGCCAGCAGTTTTACCCTTGGGGGCGTGATTGAAGCTTTCTTT. This chain uses TRBV12-3 or TRBV12-4 with TRBJ1-1, with a possible D match to TRBD1 (6 bases). The CDR3 loop spans 15 amino acids. V gave up 3 bases and J gave up 7 bases, with 18 bases separating them.

This clonotype has just a few counts. The library was designed around alpha chains, so this beta chain is a stray read whose abundance carries little weight. The chain combines TRBV18 with TRBJ1-2; 10 nucleotides line up with TRBD1. Germline values: CDR1 KGHSH, CDR2 LQKENI. The trim removed 3 bases at V and 8 bases at J, leaving 3 bases unmatched. The CDR3 length is 13 residues. CDR3: CASSPGTGAGYTF. CDR3 coding DNA: TGTGCCAGCTCACCCGGGACAGGGGCCGGCTACACCTTC.

This clonotype was counted at least ten times. The library was prepared for alpha chains; this beta chain is a stray read, so its frequency means little. The V and J genes are TRBV21-1 and TRBJ2-7; the DNA was not compared with TRBD2, the D call given in the table. TRBV21-1 is marked as a pseudogene. The CDR3 is made up of 15 amino acids. CDR3 loop: CASSKGLAGGYEQYF. DNA of the CDR3: TGTGCCAGCAGCAAAGGACTAGCGGGGGGCTACGAGCAGTACTTC.

Many counts were recorded for this clonotype. This beta chain came through as a stray read in a library set up for alpha chains, and its size says little. The CDR3: CSAPGQGAWGQPQHF. The CDR3 DNA is TGCAGTGCACCCGGACAGGGGGCGTGGGGTCAGCCCCAGCATTTT. The chain recombines TRBV20-1 with TRBJ1-5; TRBD1 matches 11 bases. The CDR3 has 15 amino acids. Germline trimming cut 6 bases from V and 6 bases from J; bases unmatched to any gene: 10. Germline CDR1 reads DFQATT; CDR2 reads SNEGSKA (reference sequence).

Comment on this clonotype: Being off target in a library aimed at alpha chains, this beta chain has a size of little meaning. The chain couples TRBV2 to TRBJ2-5, with D tentatively TRBD1 (6 bases). The V gene lost 3 bases and the J gene lost 2 bases, with 13 bases spanning the gap. The CDR3 runs to 15 residues. Germline V lookup: CDR1 SNHLY, CDR2 FYNNEI. The CDR3 region is CASSDGRGKQETQYF. The CDR3 nucleotides are TGTGCCAGCAGTGATGGCAGGGGCAAACAAGAGACCCAGTACTTC.

This clonotype appeared a single time. A much larger clone differs from this one at a single base, so this may be a read error. Within a library made for alpha chains, this beta chain is off target, and its count is uninformative. The genes are TRBV3-1 and TRBJ1-2; no firm D call. This CDR3 is 14 amino acids long. Germline loops: CDR1 LGHDT, CDR2 YNNKEL (reference sequence). CDR3 coding DNA: TGTGCCAGCAGCCAAGGTAACCGGAACAGCGAACGGCTTTTC. This codes for CASSQGNRNSERLF.

This clonotype showed up many times. The library was designed around alpha chains, so this beta chain is a stray read whose abundance carries little weight. This rearrangement joins TRBV28 to TRBJ1-2; 7 bases match TRBD1. The germline gives CDR1 MDHEN, CDR2 SYDVKM. This CDR3 contains 12 residues. The V gene end was trimmed by 6 bases and the J gene end by 4 bases; junction bases not matched to a gene: 2. The CDR3 DNA reads as TGTGCCAGCAGGACAGGGAGCTATGGCTACACCTTC. As protein: CASRTGSYGYTF.

This clonotype was seen at least ten times. This beta chain was picked up by a library intended for alpha chains and is off target, so its count carries little meaning. The chain couples TRBV19 to TRBJ2-5; D remains unclear. This CDR3 comprises 13 residues. CDR1 and CDR2 from the germline V gene are LNHDA and SQIVND (reference sequence). The V end was cut by 3 bases, the J end by 2 bases, with 7 bases between. CDR3 loop: CASSIGVQETQYF. CDR3 nucleotides: TGTGCCAGTAGTATTGGGGTTCAAGAGACCCAGTACTTC.

In regard to this clonotype: A library made for alpha chains picked up this beta chain off target, so its size means little. DNA for the CDR3: TGTGCCAGCAGCCCGATGGGGGTGCCTAACACCGGGGAGCTGTTTTTT. It is translated as CASSPMGVPNTGELFF. The V call is TRBV7-2, the J call TRBJ2-2; D is perhaps TRBD1 or TRBD2 (5 bases each). Deletions cut 5 bases from V and 2 bases from J, with 15 bases between. This CDR3 has 16 residues. Germline V gene lookup returns CDR1 SGHTA and CDR2 FQGNSA. The full variable domain, with the rest looked up from reference TRBV7-2 and TRBJ2-2, is GAGVSQSPSNKVTEKGKDVELRCDPISGHTALYWYRQSLGQGLEFLIYFQGNSAPDKSGLPSDRFSAERTGGSVSTLTIQRTQQEDSAVYLCASSPMGVPNTGELFFGEGSRLTVL.

This clonotype was seen only a few times. The library was prepared for alpha chains; this beta chain is a stray read, so its frequency means little. CDR3 residues: CASSYGNEQFF. DNA for the CDR3: TGTGCCAGCAGTTATGGGAATGAGCAGTTCTTC. The chain joins TRBV28 to TRBJ2-1; D not resolved. CDR3 length: 11 residues. The V gene lost 4 bases and the J gene lost 7 bases, with 5 bases spanning the gap. Looked up from germline, CDR1 is MDHEN and CDR2 is SYDVKM. Supplemented by reference TRBV28 and TRBJ2-1, the full variable domain reads DVKVTQSSRYLVKRTGEKVFLECVQDMDHENMFWYRQDPGLGLRLIYFSYDVKMKEKGDIPEGYSVSREKKERFSLILESASTNQTSMYLCASSYGNEQFFGPGTRLTVL.

As regards this clonotype: This may be a read error: a much more frequent sequence differs by one nucleotide. In a library made to pick up alpha chains, this beta chain is a stray read with a size that means little. The chain joins TRBV20-1 to TRBJ2-3; possibly TRBD1 for D (5 bases). This CDR3 comprises 12 residues. Germline loops: CDR1 DFQATT, CDR2 SNEGSKA (reference sequence). The CDR3 spells CSAVGRTDTRYF. The CDR3 bases are TGCAGTGCCGTGGGGCGCACAGATACGCGGTATTTT.

Only a few counts were recorded for this clonotype. Within a library made for alpha chains, this beta chain is off target, and its count is uninformative. The chain uses TRBV6-5 and TRBJ2-6; D remains unclear. The CDR3 sequence is 16 residues long. CDR1 is MNHEY, CDR2 SVGAGI, per germline. The germline V and J ends were trimmed by 2 bases and 1 base, with 9 bases remaining between them. CDR3: CASSYDPESGANVLTF. The CDR3 DNA follows: TGTGCCAGCAGTTACGACCCGGAATCTGGGGCCAACGTCCTGACTTTC.

This clonotype was observed a few times. This beta chain represents an off-target read in a library built for alpha chains; its size is of limited meaning. The chain has TRBV6-6 and TRBJ1-4, with D uncertain. V lost 3 bases to trimming and J lost 4 bases, with 3 bases between them. Germline-derived CDR1 and CDR2 are MNHNY and SVGAGI (reference sequence). CDR3 size: 12 residues. The CDR3 sequence is CASSYYNEKLFF. Here the CDR3 DNA reads TGTGCCAGCAGTTATTATAATGAAAAACTGTTTTTT.

This clonotype was counted a few times. The library was prepared for alpha chains; this beta chain is a stray read, so its frequency means little. The chain uses TRBV20-1 and TRBJ1-5; 7 bases are a match to TRBD1. The CDR3 is 15 residues long. Germline-derived CDR1 and CDR2 are DFQATT and SNEGSKA (reference sequence). V lost 3 bases and J lost 0; bases outside the gene matches: 5. The CDR3, as DNA: TGCAGTGCTAGCCCGGGACAGTTTAGCAATCAGCCCCAGCATTTT. This codes for CSASPGQFSNQPQHF.

As concerns this clonotype: This beta chain appears as a stray read in a library generated for alpha chains; its size is not informative. The V gene is TRBV30, the J gene TRBJ2-5; D remains unclear. V lost 4 bases and J 1 base, leaving 7 bases between the germline ends. This CDR3 has 12 amino acids. Germline CDR1 and CDR2: GTSNPN and SVGIG (reference sequence). The CDR3 sequence is CAWKGSQETQYF. CDR3 sequence (DNA): TGTGCCTGGAAGGGATCCCAAGAGACCCAGTACTTC.

This clonotype is labeled medium-sized. This beta chain is an unintended read in a library built for alpha chains; its size means little. The rearrangement links TRBV28 to TRBJ2-3; the D call may be TRBD1 or TRBD2 (6 bases each). V was cut by 5 bases and J by 3 bases, with 18 bases left in between. Germline loops: CDR1 MDHEN, CDR2 SYDVKM. The CDR3 spans 16 residues. The CDR3 nucleotides are TGTGCCAGCAGTCCCCTCGGGGGCGCAATAACAGATACGCAGTATTTT. It codes for CASSPLGGAITDTQYF.

This clonotype ranks as medium-sized. The library was designed around alpha chains, so this beta chain is a stray read whose abundance carries little weight. The CDR3 DNA follows: TGTGCCAGCAGCCAAGTTACTTTTTTACGACAGGAAAACAACTATGGCTACACCTTC. Translation: CASSQVTFLRQENNYGYTF. The chain employs TRBV6-2 or TRBV6-3 and TRBJ1-2; maybe TRBD1 (6 bases). V gave up 6 bases and J gave up 2 bases, with 28 bases separating them. CDR1 MNHEY and CDR2 SVGEGT come from the germline V gene. The CDR3 has 19 amino acids.

Ten or more counts support this clonotype. The library was built for alpha chains, so this beta chain is an off-target read and its size means little. The chain is built from TRBV20-1 and TRBJ1-1; no clear D gene. V lost 5 bases, J lost 4 bases, and 8 bases lay in between. Germline assignment: CDR1 DFQATT and CDR2 SNEGSKA (reference sequence). This CDR3 comprises 11 residues. Here the CDR3 DNA reads TGCAGTGCTTCAGGTAGCACTGAAGCTTTCTTT. Encoded protein: CSASGSTEAFF.

Ten or more counts support this clonotype. Within a library made for alpha chains, this beta chain is off target, and its count is uninformative. The rearrangement joins TRBV5-4 to TRBJ1-1; tentatively, D is TRBD1 (5 bases). This CDR3 is built from 14 residues. Deletions cut 5 bases from V and 4 bases from J, with 15 bases between. The germline V gene encodes CDR1 SGHNT and CDR2 YYREEE (reference sequence). For the CDR3, the DNA is TGTGCCAGCAGGGCCGGGACCCTTCGCACTGAAGCTTTCTTT. Translated, it gives CASRAGTLRTEAFF. Drawing the rest from reference TRBV5-4 and TRBJ1-1, the complete variable domain is ETGVTQSPTHLIKTRGQQVTLRCSSQSGHNTVSWYQQALGQGPQFIFQYYREEENGRGNFPPRFSGLQFPNYSSELNVNALELDDSALYLCASRAGTLRTEAFFGQGTRLTVV.